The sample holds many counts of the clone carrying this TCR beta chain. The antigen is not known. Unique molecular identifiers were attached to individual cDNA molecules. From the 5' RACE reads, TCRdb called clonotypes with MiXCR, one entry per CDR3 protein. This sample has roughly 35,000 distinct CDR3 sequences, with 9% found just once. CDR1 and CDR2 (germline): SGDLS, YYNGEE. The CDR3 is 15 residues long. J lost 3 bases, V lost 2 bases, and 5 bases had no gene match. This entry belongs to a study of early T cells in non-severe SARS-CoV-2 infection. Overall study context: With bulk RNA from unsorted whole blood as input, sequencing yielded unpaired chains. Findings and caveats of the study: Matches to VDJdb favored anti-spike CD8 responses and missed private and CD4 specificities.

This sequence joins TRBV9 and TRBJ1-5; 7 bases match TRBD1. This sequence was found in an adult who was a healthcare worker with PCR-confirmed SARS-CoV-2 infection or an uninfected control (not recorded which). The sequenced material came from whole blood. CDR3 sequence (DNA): TGTGCCAGCAGCGTGACGACAGGGAACAATCAGCCCCAGCATTTT. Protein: CASSVTTGNNQPQHF.